The 23 T cell receptor beta chains below all came from one sample that was sequenced in a study of blood T cell repertoires in COVID-19. Method: immunoSEQ multiplex PCR; TCRdb's copy keeps in-frame clones and lacks some. The sample lists roughly 250,000 clones, over 80% seen once, with around 5.9% in the top ten. The sample was peripheral blood. The source of these receptors is a human donor in a cohort sampled during active COVID-19.

The chain has TRBV15 and TRBJ2-7; maybe TRBD2 (6 bases). Germline CDR1 reads LNHNV; CDR2 reads YYDKDF (reference sequence). V dropped 5 bases and J dropped 7 bases, with 12 bases sitting between them. The CDR3 length is 12 residues. CDR3 amino acids: CATSPRDREQYF. The CDR3, as DNA: TGTGCCACCAGCCCGCGGGACCGGGAGCAGTACTTC.

This chain joins TRBV6-5 and TRBJ2-1; D possibly corresponds to TRBD2 (5 bases). V lost 6 bases, J lost 8 bases, and 14 bases lay in between. The CDR3 sequence is 13 residues long. Germline V lookup: CDR1 MNHEY, CDR2 SVGAGI. This chain's CDR3 is CASRVQRSDEQFF. The CDR3 coding sequence is TGTGCCAGCAGAGTCCAGCGGAGCGATGAGCAGTTCTTC.

V gene TRBV19 combines with J gene TRBJ2-7; possibly TRBD1 for D (5 bases). Deletions cut 4 bases from V and 2 bases from J, with 12 bases between. The CDR3 covers 14 residues. Germline V gene data show CDR1 as LNHDA and CDR2 as SQIVND (reference sequence). For the CDR3, the DNA is TGTGCCAGTAGTAGGACATATGGGACCTACGAGCAGTACTTC. Its translation is CASSRTYGTYEQYF.

This chain connects TRBV18 to TRBJ2-7; 7 nucleotides match TRBD2. V gave up 6 bases and J gave up 7 bases; unmatched junction bases: 9. This CDR3 comprises 13 residues. CDR1 and CDR2 (germline): KGHSH, LQKENI. The CDR3 coding sequence is TGTGCCAGCTCCAATGGCGGGGGAAAAGAGCAGTACTTC. The encoded protein is CASSNGGGKEQYF.

This chain connects TRBV5-1 to TRBJ2-5, with 8 nucleotides matching TRBD2. CDR1 and CDR2 from the germline V gene are SGHRS and YFSETQ. The CDR3 is made up of 15 amino acids. Losses at the gene ends were 0 bases for V and 3 bases for J; bases not matched to a gene: 4. The CDR3 protein is CASSLASGGEETQYF. The CDR3 region has the DNA TGCGCCAGCAGCTTGGCCAGCGGGGGCGAAGAGACCCAGTACTTC.

The V and J genes are TRBV5-8 and TRBJ1-4; D gene uncertain. This CDR3 spans 16 amino acids. Germline loops: CDR1 SGHTS, CDR2 YDEGEE. Trimming pared 6 bases from V and 2 bases from J, leaving 17 bases between. The CDR3: CASTKASGRTNEKLFF. CDR3 in DNA: TGTGCCAGCACCAAAGCCTCGGGAAGGACTAATGAAAAACTGTTTTTT. The full variable domain, its missing parts supplied by reference TRBV5-8 and TRBJ1-4, is EAGVTQSPTHLIKTRGQQATLRCSPISGHTSVYWYQQALGLGLQFLLWYDEGEERNRGNFPPRFSGRQFPNYSSELNVNALELEDSALYLCASTKASGRTNEKLFFGSGTQLSVL.

This sequence joins TRBV7-9 and TRBJ2-1, with 7 bases identical to TRBD1. In germline, CDR1 is SEHNR, CDR2 FQNEAQ (reference sequence). The CDR3 runs to 16 residues. With V trimmed by 2 bases and J by 0 bases, 4 bases remained unmatched. CDR3 DNA sequence: TGTGCCAGCAGCTTAAACTGGGACAGCTCCTACAATGAGCAGTTCTTC. Its translation is CASSLNWDSSYNEQFF. The full variable domain, its missing parts supplied by reference TRBV7-9 and TRBJ2-1, is DTGVSQNPRHKITKRGQNVTFRCDPISEHNRLYWYRQTLGQGPEFLTYFQNEAQLEKSRLLSDRFSAERPKGSFSTLEIQRTEQGDSAMYLCASSLNWDSSYNEQFFGPGTRLTVL.

In this sample, this clone turned up a few times. The gene calls are TRBV18 and TRBJ1-1, with unresolved D. The CDR3 has 13 residues. Looked up from germline, CDR1 is KGHSH and CDR2 is LQKENI. Trimming removed 8 bases from V and 3 bases from J, with 13 bases in between. The CDR3 loop is CASRPHRDTEAFF. DNA of the CDR3: TGTGCCAGCAGACCACACCGGGACACTGAAGCTTTCTTT.

The rearrangement joins TRBV7-6 to TRBJ2-1, with 9 bases identical to TRBD2. This CDR3 is 18 amino acids long. Germline-derived CDR1 and CDR2 are SGHVS and FNYEAQ. V shed 2 bases, J shed 7 bases, and the junction held 15 bases outside the gene matches. CDR3 DNA sequence: TGTGCCAGCAGCTTATCATCGGTGATAGCGGGAGCTCGGAATGAGCAGTTCTTC. It is translated as CASSLSSVIAGARNEQFF. Complete variable domain (other parts from reference TRBV7-6 and TRBJ2-1): GAGVSQSPRYKVTKRGQDVALRCDPISGHVSLYWYRQALGQGPEFLTYFNYEAQQDKSGLPNDRFSAERPEGSISTLTIQRTEQRDSAMYRCASSLSSVIAGARNEQFFGPGTRLTVL.

The chain links TRBV28 to TRBJ1-1, with a tentative D call TRBD1 (5 bases). CDR1 and CDR2 (germline): MDHEN, SYDVKM. This CDR3 contains 13 residues. Trimming pared 3 bases from V and 1 base from J, leaving 6 bases between. CDR3 residues: CASSLTENTEAFF. The CDR3 DNA reads as TGTGCCAGCAGTTTGACAGAGAACACTGAAGCTTTCTTT.

This clone showed up just once. The V gene is TRBV18, the J gene TRBJ2-3; D perhaps matches TRBD1 (5 bases). From germline, CDR1 is KGHSH and CDR2 LQKENI. CDR3 size: 15 residues. V was shortened by 3 bases and J by 3 bases, with 13 bases between the two germline ends. CDR3 nucleotide sequence: TGTGCCAGCTCACCCAATAGGGGTGATACAGATACGCAGTATTTT. Its protein product is CASSPNRGDTDTQYF.

The chain has TRBV4-2 and TRBJ2-5, with D tentatively TRBD1 (8 bases). Germline lookup yields CDR1 LGHNA and CDR2 YNFKEQ. Trimming left V 1 base short and J 5 bases short, with 26 bases between. This CDR3 has 19 residues. The CDR3 is CASSQAVVTSGTGRETQYF. CDR3 bases: TGTGCCAGCAGCCAAGCCGTGGTGACGAGCGGGACAGGCCGTGAGACCCAGTACTTC.

This chain joins TRBV10-1 and TRBJ1-4; tentatively, D is TRBD1 (5 bases). Trimming shortened V by 6 bases and J by 5 bases, and 10 bases separated the two germline ends. Germline V gives CDR1 WNHNN, CDR2 SYGVQD (reference sequence). This CDR3 has 13 residues. The CDR3 region has the DNA TGCGCCAGCAGCATCCAGGGAAATGAAAAACTGTTTTTT. The encoded protein is CASSIQGNEKLFF.

This clone was counted at least ten times. The rearrangement uses TRBV3-1 (or the pseudogene TRBV3-2) and TRBJ2-2; 10 bases line up with TRBD2. CDR1 is LGHDT, CDR2 YNNKEL, per germline (reference sequence). Trimming at V came to 2 bases and at J to 3 bases, leaving 6 bases not matched to a gene. The CDR3 runs 17 residues. The CDR3: CASSQTGLAIDTGELFF. The CDR3 DNA reads as TGTGCCAGCAGCCAAACGGGACTAGCGATTGACACCGGGGAGCTGTTTTTT.

The chain has TRBV30 and TRBJ2-2; TRBD2 matches at 11 bases. CDR1 and CDR2 (germline): GTSNPN, SVGIG (reference sequence). The CDR3 is 18 residues long. V shed 0 bases and J 5 bases; nucleotides not matched to a gene: 11. The DNA for the CDR3 is TGTGCCTGGAGTGTACACCGGCTAGCGGGGGGTTTTACCGGGGAGCTGTTTTTT. The encoded protein is CAWSVHRLAGGFTGELFF. Full variable domain (outside the CDR3, taken from reference TRBV30 and TRBJ2-2): SQTIHQWPATLVQPVGSPLSLECTVEGTSNPNLYWYRQAAGRGLQLLFYSVGIGQISSEVPQNLSASRPQDRQFILSSKKLLLSDSGFYLCAWSVHRLAGGFTGELFFGEGSRLTVL.

This rearrangement joins TRBV10-3 to TRBJ2-2; 14 nucleotides line up with TRBD2. J lost 1 base, V lost 6 bases, and 7 bases had no gene match. CDR3 size: 18 residues. The germline V gene encodes CDR1 ENHRY and CDR2 SYGVKD. CDR3 nucleotides: TGTGCCATCAGACGATCAGGGACTAGCGGGGGGAACACCGGGGAGCTGTTTTTT. As protein: CAIRRSGTSGGNTGELFF.

In this sample, this clone turned up once. This chain links TRBV25-1 with TRBJ1-1, with a possible D match to TRBD1 (5 bases). CDR1 MGHDK and CDR2 SYGVNS come from the germline V gene. The length of the CDR3 is 13 residues. V was cut by 5 bases and J by 6 bases, with 13 bases left in between. CDR3 DNA: TGTGCCAGCAGTAGGGCCGGGGGGGCTGAAGCTTTCTTT. Translating gives CASSRAGGAEAFF. Combining the CDR3 with reference TRBV25-1 and TRBJ1-1 gives the whole variable domain EADIYQTPRYLVIGTGKKITLECSQTMGHDKMYWYQQDPGMELHLIHYSYGVNSTEKGDLSSESTVSRIRTEHFPLTLESARPSHTSQYLCASSRAGGAEAFFGQGTRLTVV.

The chain recombines TRBV30 with TRBJ2-7, with TRBD1 matching 8 bases. V trimming: 2 bases; J trimming: 7 bases; junction bases outside the gene matches: 7. Germline V lookup: CDR1 GTSNPN, CDR2 SVGIG (reference sequence). The CDR3 runs to 13 residues. CDR3 nucleotide sequence: TGTGCCTGGAGTTCGCAGGGGGCTAAAGAGCAGTACTTC. Its protein is CAWSSQGAKEQYF.

The CDR3 region is CASSQAEVQPQHF. The CDR3, as DNA: TGTGCCAGCAGCCAAGCGGAGGTCCAGCCCCAGCATTTT. V usage is TRBV3-1 (or the pseudogene TRBV3-2) and J usage is TRBJ1-5; D uncertain. Germline CDR1 and CDR2: LGHDT and YNNKEL (reference sequence). The length of the CDR3 is 13 residues. The germline V and J ends were trimmed by 1 base and 7 bases, with 8 bases remaining between them.

This chain joins TRBV5-4 and TRBJ1-4; 7 nucleotides match TRBD1. V was pared by 3 bases and J by 5 bases, with 7 bases of the junction left unmatched. The CDR3 extends over 15 amino acids. The germline CDR1 and CDR2 sequences are SGHNT and YYREEE (reference sequence). CDR3 bases: TGTGCCAGCAGCTCTCAGACAGGGTTAAATGAAAAACTGTTTTTT. This sequence encodes CASSSQTGLNEKLFF.

The chain recombines TRBV5-1 with TRBJ2-1; D is possibly TRBD1 (5 bases). Trimming took off 3 bases at V and 0 bases at J, with 13 bases between the two ends. CDR1 and CDR2 from the germline V gene are SGHRS and YFSETQ. CDR3 size: 16 residues. This chain's CDR3 is CASSSDTRSSYNEQFF. CDR3 DNA: TGCGCCAGCAGCTCGGACACCCGGAGCTCCTACAATGAGCAGTTCTTC.

The rearrangement links TRBV5-1 to TRBJ2-4, with 12 bases that match TRBD2. V lost 4 bases to trimming and J lost 8 bases; unmatched junction nucleotides: 13. Germline CDR1 is SGHRS and CDR2 is YFSETQ. The CDR3 runs 17 residues. The CDR3 loop reads CASSQSSGRAFVDIQYF. The CDR3 coding sequence is TGCGCCAGCAGCCAGTCTAGCGGGAGGGCCTTTGTAGACATTCAGTACTTC.

The V call is TRBV6-5, the J call TRBJ1-2, with 9 bases aligning to TRBD1. The CDR3 runs 15 residues. CDR1 is MNHEY and CDR2 is SVGAGI in the germline V gene. Unmatched junction bases numbered 9, after V lost 2 bases and J lost 8 bases. Written as DNA, the CDR3 is TGTGCCAGCAGTTACGTTACACAGGGGGCGCGCGGCTACACCTTC. It codes for CASSYVTQGARGYTF.